This T cell receptor (beta chain) was identified during a study of T cells after yellow fever vaccination. As for the study in general: SMART-Seq v4 Ultra Low Input handled preparation of low-cell-number fractions.

Unmatched junction bases numbered 3, after V lost 6 bases and J lost 1 base. The CDR3 has 14 residues. A 5'RACE template-switching step, the method used to make TCR cDNA, added a universal primer site and UMIs. TCRdb redid the calling of the 5' RACE reads with MiXCR, one entry per CDR3 protein. The sample has 300,000 to 450,000 distinct CDR3 sequences, about 7.8% seen once; the top ten hold 15% to 20%. In regard to this clonotype: Its cognate antigen is unknown.

The study, taken as a whole, reports: Most clones from primary vaccination resurfaced after the booster (around 95% CD4, more than 75% CD8). Some clonotypes were seen in both the CD4 and the CD8 compartments. These made up a small share and likely arose from convergent recombination.

The rearrangement links TRBV12-3 or TRBV12-4 to TRBJ2-1, with 7 bases aligning to TRBD2. The receptor comes from a young man who received the YFV17D yellow fever vaccine. Sequences were derived from PBMCs, sampled around 45 days after the first yellow fever vaccination. Here the CDR3 reads CASRPAGSYNEQFF. CDR3 DNA sequence: TGTGCCAGCAGACCAGCGGGGTCCTACAATGAGCAGTTCTTC.